The text below deals with one TCR beta chain. Repertoires were generated with immunoSEQ multiplex PCR, while TCRdb's copy carries only in-frame clones and drops some. The profile shows under 200,000 clones, around 82% of them singletons. This specimen comes from a study of blood T cell repertoires in COVID-19. As for the study in general: PBMCs, B-cell-depleted T cells, or T cells were the source of the cDNA or gDNA that made up the material.

Sequenced sample: PBMCs or T cells enriched from blood (not recorded which). The source of this sequence is a woman aged 55-75 years with acute COVID-19.

The CDR3: CASSPQGWETQYF. CDR3 coding DNA: TGTGCCAGCAGCCCCCAGGGCTGGGAGACCCAGTACTTC. The chain couples TRBV7-6 to TRBJ2-5; possible D gene TRBD1, 5 bases. CDR1 and CDR2 (germline): SGHVS, FNYEAQ. V was shortened by 5 bases and J by 5 bases, with 12 bases between the two germline ends. The CDR3 contains 13 residues.